What follows describes a single T cell receptor beta chain. What it binds is not known. This sample was taken from a study of cytomegalovirus exposure and HLA in healthy donors. This PCR relied on a set of 60 Vbeta primers and 13 Jbeta primers. The data were produced by immunoSEQ multiplex PCR, yet TCRdb's version contains in-frame clones alone and is incomplete. The sample lists under 200,000 clones; 82% were seen once. Study-wide results and caveats: A later look showed TCR association rates differing by HLA locus, highest for DRB1 and lowest for HLA-C. Roughly uniform sequencing depth across donors was assumed, possibly incorrectly. Within an earlier analysis, most TCR beta V segments proved productive either about 87% or about 30% of the time.

The length of the CDR3 is 15 residues. V was cut by 2 bases and J by 2 bases, with 11 bases left in between. Germline V gene lookup returns CDR1 SGHRS and CDR2 YFSETQ. Sequenced material: PBMCs. This clonotype was sampled from a girl between 5 and 17 years old in good health and CMV-seropositive. The V gene is TRBV5-1, the J gene TRBJ2-1, with a weak D call TRBD2 (6 bases). The CDR3 reads CASSFAGRTYNEQFF. CDR3 DNA sequence: TGCGCCAGCAGCTTTGCGGGGAGGACCTACAATGAGCAGTTCTTC.